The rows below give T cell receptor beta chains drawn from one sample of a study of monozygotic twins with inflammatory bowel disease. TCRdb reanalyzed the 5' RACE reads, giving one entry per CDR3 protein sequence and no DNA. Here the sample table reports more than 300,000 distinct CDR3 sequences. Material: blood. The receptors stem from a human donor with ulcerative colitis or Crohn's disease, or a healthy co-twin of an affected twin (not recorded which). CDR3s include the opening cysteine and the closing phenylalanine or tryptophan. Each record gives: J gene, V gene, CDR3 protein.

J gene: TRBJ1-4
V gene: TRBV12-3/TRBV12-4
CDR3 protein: CASSLGTGSGEKLFF

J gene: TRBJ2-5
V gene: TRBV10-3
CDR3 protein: CAISESGPRRETQYF

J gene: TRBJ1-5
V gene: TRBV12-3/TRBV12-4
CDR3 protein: CASKIERGGNQPQHF

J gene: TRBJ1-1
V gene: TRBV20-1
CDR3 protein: CSARQGVGYTEAFF

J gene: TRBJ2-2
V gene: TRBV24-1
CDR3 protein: CATSGWETGELFF

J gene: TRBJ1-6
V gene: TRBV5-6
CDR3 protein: CASTLREGVNSPLHF

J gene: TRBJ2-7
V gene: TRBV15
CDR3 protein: CATSTYFIAGAEQYF

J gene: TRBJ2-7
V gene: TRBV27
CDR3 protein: CASSSTGGDYYEQYF

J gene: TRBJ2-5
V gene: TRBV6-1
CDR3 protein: CASKPFRLEETQYF

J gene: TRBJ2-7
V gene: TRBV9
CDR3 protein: CASSAGTSSYEQYF

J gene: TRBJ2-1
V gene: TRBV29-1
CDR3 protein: CSLERTGNNEQFF

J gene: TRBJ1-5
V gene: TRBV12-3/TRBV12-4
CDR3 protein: CASSSVRGDNQPQHF

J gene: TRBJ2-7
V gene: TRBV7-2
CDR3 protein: CASSPGPGAYEQYF

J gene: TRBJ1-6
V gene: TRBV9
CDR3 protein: CASSARRDRGHLANSPLHF

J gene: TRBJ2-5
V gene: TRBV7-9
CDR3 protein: CASSWGQNQETQYF

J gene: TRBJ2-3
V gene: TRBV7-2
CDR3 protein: CASRRGETVRSDTQYF

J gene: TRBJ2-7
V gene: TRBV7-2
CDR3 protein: CASSPISGGRSPYEQYF

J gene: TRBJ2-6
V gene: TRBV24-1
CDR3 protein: CATSDLGGSGANVLTF

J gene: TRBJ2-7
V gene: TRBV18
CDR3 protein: CASSPPGGGYEQYF

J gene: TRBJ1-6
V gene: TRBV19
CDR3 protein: CASSTTGGDSPLHF

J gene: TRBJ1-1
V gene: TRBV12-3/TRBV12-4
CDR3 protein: CASSLGGPEAFF

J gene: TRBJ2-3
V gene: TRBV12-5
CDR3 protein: CASGGTSTDTQYF

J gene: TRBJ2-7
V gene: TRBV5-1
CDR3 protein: CASSLGGTYEQYF

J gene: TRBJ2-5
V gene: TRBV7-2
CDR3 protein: CASSLLAGSYQETQYF

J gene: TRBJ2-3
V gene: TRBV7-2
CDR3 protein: CASSPGGLGTDTQYF

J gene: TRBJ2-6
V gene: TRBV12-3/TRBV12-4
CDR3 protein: CASSQRRGLSSGANVLTF

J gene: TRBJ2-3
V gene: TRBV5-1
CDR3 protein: CASSLEGWAWKQYF

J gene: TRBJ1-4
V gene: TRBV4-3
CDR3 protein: CASSQMTGRANEKLFF

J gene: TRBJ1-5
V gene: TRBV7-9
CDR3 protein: CASSYQAAKPQHF

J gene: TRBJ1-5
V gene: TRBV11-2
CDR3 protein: CASSLWGSNQPQHF

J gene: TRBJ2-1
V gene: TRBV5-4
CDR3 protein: CASSLGRQGLRDEQFF

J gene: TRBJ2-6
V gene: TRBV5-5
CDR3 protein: CASSLEQLNVLTF

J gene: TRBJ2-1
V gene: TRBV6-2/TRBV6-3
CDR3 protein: CASKKNGGERFF

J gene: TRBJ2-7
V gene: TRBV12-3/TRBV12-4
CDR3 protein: CASRPSGGGRVGHYEQYF

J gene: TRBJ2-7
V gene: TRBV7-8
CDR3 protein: CASSIVREIEQYF

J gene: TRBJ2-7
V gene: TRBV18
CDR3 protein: CASSTIKGGGEQYF

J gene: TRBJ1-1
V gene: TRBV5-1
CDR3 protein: CASSAETGGRTEAFF

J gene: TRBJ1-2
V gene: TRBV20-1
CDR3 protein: CSAKDSSYGYTF

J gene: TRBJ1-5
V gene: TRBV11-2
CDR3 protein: CASSLGPSKAQHF

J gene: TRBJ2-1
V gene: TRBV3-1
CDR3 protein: CASSQVVTSGVSGQFF

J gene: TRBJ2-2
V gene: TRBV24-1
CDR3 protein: CATAGSEVTGELFF

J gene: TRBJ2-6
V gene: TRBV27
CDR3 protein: CASSPFSSMRGSSGANVLTF

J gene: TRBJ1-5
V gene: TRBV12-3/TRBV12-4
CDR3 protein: CASGGQGNQPQHF

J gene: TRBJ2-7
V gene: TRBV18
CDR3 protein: CASSLRLAGTYEQYF

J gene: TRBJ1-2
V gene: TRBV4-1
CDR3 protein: CASSQDSVSPGRGYTF

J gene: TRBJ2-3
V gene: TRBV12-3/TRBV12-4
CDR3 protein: CASSGQGEGTDTQYF

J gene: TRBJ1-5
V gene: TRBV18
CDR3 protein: CASSPISGVGQPQHF

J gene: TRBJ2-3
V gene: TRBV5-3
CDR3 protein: CARSLAGDTQYF

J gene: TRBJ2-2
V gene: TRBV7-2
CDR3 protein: CASSSHGLAGPTGELFF

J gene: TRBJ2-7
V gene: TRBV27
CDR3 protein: CASTPGPLSYEQYF

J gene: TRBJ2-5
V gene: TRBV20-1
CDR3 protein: CSARGRVEETQYF

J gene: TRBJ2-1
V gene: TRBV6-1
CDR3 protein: CASNPTPGYNEQFF

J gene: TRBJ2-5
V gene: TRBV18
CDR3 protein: CASSLLGAGDQETQYF

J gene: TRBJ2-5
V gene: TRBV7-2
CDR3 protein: CASSLPGKETQYF

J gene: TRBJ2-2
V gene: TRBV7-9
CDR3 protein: CASSFPWVNTGELFF

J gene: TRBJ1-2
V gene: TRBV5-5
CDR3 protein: CASSRTGTGDGYTF

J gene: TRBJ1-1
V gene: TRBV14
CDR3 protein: CASSQVVFRGNTEAFF

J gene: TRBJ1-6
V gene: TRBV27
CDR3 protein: CASRRTASYNSPLHF

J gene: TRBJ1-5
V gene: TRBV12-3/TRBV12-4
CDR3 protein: CASSFDRLDQPQHF

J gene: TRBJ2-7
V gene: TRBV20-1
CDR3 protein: CSARDGTGLANHEQYF